The present T cell receptor (beta chain) was sequenced within a study of blood T cell repertoires in COVID-19. The overall study: COVID-19 samples, acute and convalescent, were from the United States, Italy and Spain. Sources were T cells, B-cell-depleted T cells, or PBMCs; the material itself was cDNA or gDNA.

Deletions cut 4 bases from V and 4 bases from J, with 17 bases between. Germline assignment: CDR1 MDHEN and CDR2 SYDVKM. The CDR3 has 15 amino acids. In Seattle, patients joined the study during active infection and were tracked longitudinally. This clone appeared a single time. As processed by the authors: Quantification of nucleated cells was approximated via reference gene primer amplification. Generated by immunoSEQ multiplex PCR, the TCRdb table keeps only in-frame clones and is missing some. V, J and clone size derive from that table, while D and trimming were established from the DNA sequence. The sample shows approximately 120,000 clones, 74% of them seen only once.

The chain links TRBV28 to TRBJ2-7; TRBD2 is a possible D gene (6 bases). Specimen: peripheral blood. The TCR originated in a man older than 75 with COVID-19, enrolled during active disease. For the CDR3, the DNA is TGTGCCAGCAGTTCCCCCAGCGGGCGGTGGTACGAGCAGTACTTC. This gives the protein CASSSPSGRWYEQYF.